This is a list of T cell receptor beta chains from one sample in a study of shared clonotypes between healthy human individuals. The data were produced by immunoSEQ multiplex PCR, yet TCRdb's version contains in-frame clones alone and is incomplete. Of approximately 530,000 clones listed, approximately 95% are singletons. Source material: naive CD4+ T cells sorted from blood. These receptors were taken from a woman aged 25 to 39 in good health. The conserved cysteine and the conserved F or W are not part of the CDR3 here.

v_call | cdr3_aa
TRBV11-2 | ASSRPKGYEQY
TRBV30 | AWRDRGLRELF
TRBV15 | ATRWISGANTGELF
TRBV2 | ASIAEVIYEQY
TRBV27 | ASSFSGPPQETQY
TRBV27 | ASSFGQGFYEQY
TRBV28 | ASSLYLQGAGQPQH
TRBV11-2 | ASSASFQGPEKLF
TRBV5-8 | ASSGPGWEQY
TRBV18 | ASSPPREPYEQY
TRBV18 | ASSPTGSYNEQF
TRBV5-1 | ASSNRTGNTGELF
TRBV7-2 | ASSSNTWSTEAF
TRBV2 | ASRLTGELF
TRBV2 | ASSVGHRHNQPQH
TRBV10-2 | ASTLAGSLNNEQF
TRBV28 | ASSPRGGGLETQY
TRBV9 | ASSVTSGASGANVLT
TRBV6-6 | ASSSNRGNTEAF
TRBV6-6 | ASSGVLRDEQY
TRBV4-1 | ASSPGLAAYEQY
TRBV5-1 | ASSFQPTPVTGELF
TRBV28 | ASSLRVAGAVEQY
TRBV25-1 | ASSDLPDSNEKLF
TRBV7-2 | ASSLGQGNTEAF
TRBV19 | ASSMGRSQQY
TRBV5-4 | ASGRGQQPYGYT
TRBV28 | ASSPTGWASEAF
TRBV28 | ASRTITGNYGYT
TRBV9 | ASSPGRGRNEQY
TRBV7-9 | ASSFGPRQGSYEQY
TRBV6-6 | ASKGAQSGNTIY
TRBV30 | AWSGTRANYGYT
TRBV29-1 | AIGNTEAF
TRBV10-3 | AISEAGRGGYT
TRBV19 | ASSKPTATNEKLF
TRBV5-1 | ASSLDRATDTQY
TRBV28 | ASSRPGLSGYEQY
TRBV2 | ASSERTGVDTDTQY
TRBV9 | ASSIHSGSSYEQY
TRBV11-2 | ASSSQGGTEAF
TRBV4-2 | ASSQDATVYGYT
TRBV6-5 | ASSYHTGGYEQY
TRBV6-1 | ASSEGTALGGYT